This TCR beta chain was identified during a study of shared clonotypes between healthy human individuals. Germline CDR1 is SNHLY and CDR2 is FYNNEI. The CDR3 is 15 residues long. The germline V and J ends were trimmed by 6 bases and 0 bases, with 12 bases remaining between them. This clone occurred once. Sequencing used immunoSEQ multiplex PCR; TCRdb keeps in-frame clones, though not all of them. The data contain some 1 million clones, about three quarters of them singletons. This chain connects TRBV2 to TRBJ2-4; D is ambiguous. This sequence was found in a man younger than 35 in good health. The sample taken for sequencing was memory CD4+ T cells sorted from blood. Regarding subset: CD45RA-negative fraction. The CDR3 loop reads CASRSTYLAKNIQYF. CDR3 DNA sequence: TGTGCCAGCAGGTCGACGTACCTAGCCAAAAACATTCAGTACTTC.